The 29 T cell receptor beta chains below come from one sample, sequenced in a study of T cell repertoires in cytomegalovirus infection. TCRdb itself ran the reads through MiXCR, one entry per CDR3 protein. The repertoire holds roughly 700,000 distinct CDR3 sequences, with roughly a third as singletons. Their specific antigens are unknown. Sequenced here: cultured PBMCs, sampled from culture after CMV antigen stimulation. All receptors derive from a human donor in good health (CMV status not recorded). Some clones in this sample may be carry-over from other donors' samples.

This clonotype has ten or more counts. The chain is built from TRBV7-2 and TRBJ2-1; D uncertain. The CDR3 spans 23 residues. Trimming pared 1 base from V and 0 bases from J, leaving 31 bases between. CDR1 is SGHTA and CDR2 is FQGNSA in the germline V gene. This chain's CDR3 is CASSLEGFLFPLLMSSSYNEQFF. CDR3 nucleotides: TGTGCCAGCAGCTTAGAAGGGTTCCTATTCCCACTCCTAATGTCGAGCTCCTACAATGAGCAGTTCTTC.

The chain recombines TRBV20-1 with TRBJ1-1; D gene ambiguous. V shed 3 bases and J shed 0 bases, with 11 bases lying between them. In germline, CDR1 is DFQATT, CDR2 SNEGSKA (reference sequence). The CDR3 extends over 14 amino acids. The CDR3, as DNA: TGCAGTGCTAGTCCACACCTCTTGAACACTGAAGCTTTCTTT. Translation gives CSASPHLLNTEAFF.

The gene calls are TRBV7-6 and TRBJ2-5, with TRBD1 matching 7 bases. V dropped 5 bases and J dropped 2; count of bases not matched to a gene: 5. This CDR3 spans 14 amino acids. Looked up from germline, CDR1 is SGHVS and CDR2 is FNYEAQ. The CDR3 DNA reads TGTGCCAGCAGCCCTCGGGACAGTCAAGAGACCCAGTACTTC. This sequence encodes CASSPRDSQETQYF.

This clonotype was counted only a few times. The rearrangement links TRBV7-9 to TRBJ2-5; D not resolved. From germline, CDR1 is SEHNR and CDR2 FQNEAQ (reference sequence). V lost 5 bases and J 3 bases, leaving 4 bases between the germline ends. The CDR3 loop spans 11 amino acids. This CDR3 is CASSTKETQYF. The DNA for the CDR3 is TGTGCCAGCAGCACGAAAGAGACCCAGTACTTC.

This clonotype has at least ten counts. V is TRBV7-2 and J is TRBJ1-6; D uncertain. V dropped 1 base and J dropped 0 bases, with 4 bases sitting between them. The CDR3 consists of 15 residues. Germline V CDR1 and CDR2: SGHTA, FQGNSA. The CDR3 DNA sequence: TGTGCCAGCAGCTTAGGCTTCTCCTATAATTCACCCCTCCACTTT. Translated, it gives CASSLGFSYNSPLHF.

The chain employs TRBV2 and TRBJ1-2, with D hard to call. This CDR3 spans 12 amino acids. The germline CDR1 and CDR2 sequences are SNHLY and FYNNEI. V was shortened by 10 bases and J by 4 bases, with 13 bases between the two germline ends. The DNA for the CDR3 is TGTGCCAACGTAGACGGCGGCTATGGCTACACCTTC. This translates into CANVDGGYGYTF.

The CDR3 bases are TGTGCCAGCACCCCCCCCGGGCTTTCGCCCCAGCATTTT. Protein sequence: CASTPPGLSPQHF. This rearrangement joins TRBV2 to TRBJ1-5; no firm D call. The germline V gene encodes CDR1 SNHLY and CDR2 FYNNEI. Trimming removed 7 bases from V and 9 bases from J, with 16 bases in between. The CDR3 length is 13 residues.

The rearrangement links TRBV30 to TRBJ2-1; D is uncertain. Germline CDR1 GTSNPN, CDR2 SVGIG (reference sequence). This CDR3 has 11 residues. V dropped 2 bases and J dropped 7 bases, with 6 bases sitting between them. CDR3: CAWSSRNEQFF. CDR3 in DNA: TGTGCCTGGAGTTCCCGGAATGAGCAGTTCTTC.

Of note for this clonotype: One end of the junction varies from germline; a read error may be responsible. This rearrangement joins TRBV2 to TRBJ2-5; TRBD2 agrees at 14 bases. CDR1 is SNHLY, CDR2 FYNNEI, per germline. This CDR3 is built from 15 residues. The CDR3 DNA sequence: TGTGCCAGCTGCACGGGGGGACTAGCGGGAGAGGCCCAGTACTTC. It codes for CASCTGGLAGEAQYF.

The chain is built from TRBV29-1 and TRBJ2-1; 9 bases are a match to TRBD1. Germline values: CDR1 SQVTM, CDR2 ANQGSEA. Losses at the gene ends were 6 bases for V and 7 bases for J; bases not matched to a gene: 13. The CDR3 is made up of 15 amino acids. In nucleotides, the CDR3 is TGCAGCGTCGAGGCACCGGGACAGGGTTTTAATGAGCAGTTCTTC. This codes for CSVEAPGQGFNEQFF.

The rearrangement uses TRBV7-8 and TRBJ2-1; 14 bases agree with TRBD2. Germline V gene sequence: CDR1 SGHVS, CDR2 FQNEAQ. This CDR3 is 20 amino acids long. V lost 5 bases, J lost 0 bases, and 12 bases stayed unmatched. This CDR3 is CASSDPRLAGGLSSYNEQFF. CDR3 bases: TGTGCCAGCAGCGACCCCAGACTAGCGGGGGGGCTGAGCTCCTACAATGAGCAGTTCTTC. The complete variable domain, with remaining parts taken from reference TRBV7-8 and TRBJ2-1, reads GAGVSQSPRYKVAKRGQDVALRCDPISGHVSLFWYQQALGQGPEFLTYFQNEAQLDKSGLPSDRFFAERPEGSVSTLKIQRTQQEDSAVYLCASSDPRLAGGLSSYNEQFFGPGTRLTVL.

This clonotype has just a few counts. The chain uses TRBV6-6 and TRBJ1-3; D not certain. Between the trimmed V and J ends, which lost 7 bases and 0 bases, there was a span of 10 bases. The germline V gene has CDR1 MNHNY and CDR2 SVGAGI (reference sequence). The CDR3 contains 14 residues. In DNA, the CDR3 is TGTGCCAGCACTACAGATTTCTCTGGAAACACCATATATTTT. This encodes CASTTDFSGNTIYF.

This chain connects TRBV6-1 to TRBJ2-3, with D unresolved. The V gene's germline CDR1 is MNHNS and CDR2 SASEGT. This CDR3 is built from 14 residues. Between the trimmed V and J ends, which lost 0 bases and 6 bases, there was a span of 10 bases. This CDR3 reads CASSEAWLTDTQYF. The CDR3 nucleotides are TGTGCCAGCAGTGAAGCGTGGCTCACGGATACGCAGTATTTT.

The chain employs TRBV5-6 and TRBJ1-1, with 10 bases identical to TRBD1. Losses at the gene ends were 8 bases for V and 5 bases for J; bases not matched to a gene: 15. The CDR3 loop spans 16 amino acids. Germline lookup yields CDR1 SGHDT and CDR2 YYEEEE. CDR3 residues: CARGGTGASGVTEAFF. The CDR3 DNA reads TGTGCCAGAGGGGGGACAGGGGCCTCCGGGGTGACTGAAGCTTTCTTT.

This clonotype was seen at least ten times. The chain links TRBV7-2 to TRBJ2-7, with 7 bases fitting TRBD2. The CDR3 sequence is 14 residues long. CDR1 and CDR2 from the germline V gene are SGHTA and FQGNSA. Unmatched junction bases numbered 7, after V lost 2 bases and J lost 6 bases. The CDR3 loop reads CASSLSWEGSEQYF. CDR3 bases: TGTGCCAGCAGCTTATCGTGGGAGGGGTCCGAGCAGTACTTC.

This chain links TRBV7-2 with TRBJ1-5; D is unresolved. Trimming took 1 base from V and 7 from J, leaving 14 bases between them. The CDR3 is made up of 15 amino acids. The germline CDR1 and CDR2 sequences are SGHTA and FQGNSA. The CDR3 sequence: CASSLDSGRGQPQHF. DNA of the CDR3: TGTGCCAGCAGCTTAGATTCGGGTAGAGGCCAGCCCCAGCATTTT.

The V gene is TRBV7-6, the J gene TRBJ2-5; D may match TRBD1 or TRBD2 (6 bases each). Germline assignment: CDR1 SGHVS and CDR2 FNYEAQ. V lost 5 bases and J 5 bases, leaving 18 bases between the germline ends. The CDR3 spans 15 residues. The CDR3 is CASSPRGGFGETQYF. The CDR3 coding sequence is TGTGCCAGCAGCCCGAGAGGGGGGTTCGGGGAGACCCAGTACTTC.

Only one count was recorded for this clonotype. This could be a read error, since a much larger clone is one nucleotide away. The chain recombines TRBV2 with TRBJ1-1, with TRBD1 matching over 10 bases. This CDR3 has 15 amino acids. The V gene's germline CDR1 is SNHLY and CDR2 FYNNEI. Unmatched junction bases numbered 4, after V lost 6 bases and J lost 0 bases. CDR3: CASSGDRGLNTEAFF. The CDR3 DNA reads TGTGCCAGCAGCGGGGACAGGGGTTTGAACACTGAAGCTTTCTTT.

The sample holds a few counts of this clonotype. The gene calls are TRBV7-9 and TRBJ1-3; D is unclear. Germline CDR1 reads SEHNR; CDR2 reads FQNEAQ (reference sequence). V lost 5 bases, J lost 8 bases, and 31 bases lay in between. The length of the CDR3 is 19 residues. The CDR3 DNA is TGTGCCAGCAGCCCCCGCCAAAGTAGTCTGGGGATTTCGAGGGACACCATATATTTT. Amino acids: CASSPRQSSLGISRDTIYF.

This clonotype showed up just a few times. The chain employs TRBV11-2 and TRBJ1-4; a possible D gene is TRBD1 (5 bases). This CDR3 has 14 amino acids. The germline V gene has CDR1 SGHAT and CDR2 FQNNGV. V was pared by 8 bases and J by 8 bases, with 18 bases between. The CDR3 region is CASGWERDSEKLFF. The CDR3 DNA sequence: TGTGCCAGCGGCTGGGAAAGGGACTCAGAAAAACTGTTTTTT.

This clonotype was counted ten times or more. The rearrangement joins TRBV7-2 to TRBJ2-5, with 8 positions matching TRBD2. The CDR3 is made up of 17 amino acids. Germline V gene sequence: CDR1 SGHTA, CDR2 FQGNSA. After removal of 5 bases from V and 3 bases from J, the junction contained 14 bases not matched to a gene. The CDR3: CASSPRSVRRGEETQYF. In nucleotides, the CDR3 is TGTGCCAGCAGCCCTAGGTCGGTGAGGCGGGGGGAAGAGACCCAGTACTTC. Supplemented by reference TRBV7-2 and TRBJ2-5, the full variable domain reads GAGVSQSPSNKVTEKGKDVELRCDPISGHTALYWYRQSLGQGLEFLIYFQGNSAPDKSGLPSDRFSAERTGGSVSTLTIQRTQQEDSAVYLCASSPRSVRRGEETQYFGPGTRLLVL.

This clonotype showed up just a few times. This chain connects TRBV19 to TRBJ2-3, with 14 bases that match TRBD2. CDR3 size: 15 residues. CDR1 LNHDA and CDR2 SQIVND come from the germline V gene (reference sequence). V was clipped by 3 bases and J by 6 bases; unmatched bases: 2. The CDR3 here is CASSIGTSGGDTQYF. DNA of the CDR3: TGTGCCAGTAGTATTGGGACTAGCGGGGGTGATACGCAGTATTTT.

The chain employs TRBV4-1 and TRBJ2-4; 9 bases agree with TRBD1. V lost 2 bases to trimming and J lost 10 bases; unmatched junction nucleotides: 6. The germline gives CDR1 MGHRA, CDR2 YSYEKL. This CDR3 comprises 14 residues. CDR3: CASSQPGQGPIQYF. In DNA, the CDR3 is TGCGCCAGCAGCCAACCGGGACAGGGACCTATTCAGTACTTC.

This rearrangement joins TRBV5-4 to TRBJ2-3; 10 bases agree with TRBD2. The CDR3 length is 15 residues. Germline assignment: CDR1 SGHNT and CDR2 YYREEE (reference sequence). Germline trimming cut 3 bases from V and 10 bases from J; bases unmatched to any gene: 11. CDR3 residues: CASSSSGSGPVAQYF. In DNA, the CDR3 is TGTGCCAGCAGCTCTAGCGGGAGTGGCCCGGTGGCGCAGTATTTT.

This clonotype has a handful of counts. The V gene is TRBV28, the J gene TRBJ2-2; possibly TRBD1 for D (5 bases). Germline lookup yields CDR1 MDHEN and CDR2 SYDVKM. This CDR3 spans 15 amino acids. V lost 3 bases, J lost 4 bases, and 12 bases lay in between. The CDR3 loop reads CASSFRVKSTGELFF. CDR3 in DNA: TGTGCCAGCAGTTTCAGGGTAAAGTCCACCGGGGAGCTGTTTTTT.

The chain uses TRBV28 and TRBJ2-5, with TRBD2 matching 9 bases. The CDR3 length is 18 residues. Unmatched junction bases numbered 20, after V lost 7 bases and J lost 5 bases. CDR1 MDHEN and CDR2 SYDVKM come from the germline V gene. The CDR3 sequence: CASTSPGGGGPYLETQYF. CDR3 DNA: TGTGCCAGCACTAGCCCGGGCGGGGGGGGACCTTATTTGGAGACCCAGTACTTC.

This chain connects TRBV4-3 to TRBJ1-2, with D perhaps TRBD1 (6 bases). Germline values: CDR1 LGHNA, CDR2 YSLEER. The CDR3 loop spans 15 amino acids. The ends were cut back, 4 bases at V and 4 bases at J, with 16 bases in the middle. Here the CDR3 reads CASSRRRGGGYGYTF. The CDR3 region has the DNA TGCGCCAGCAGCCGCCGAAGAGGGGGTGGCTATGGCTACACCTTC.

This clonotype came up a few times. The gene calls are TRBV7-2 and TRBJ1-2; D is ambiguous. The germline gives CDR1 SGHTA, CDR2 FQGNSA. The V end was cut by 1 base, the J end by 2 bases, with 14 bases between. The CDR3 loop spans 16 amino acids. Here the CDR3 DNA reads TGTGCCAGCAGCTTAGTCCACGGCCTTGCAAACTATGGCTACACCTTC. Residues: CASSLVHGLANYGYTF.

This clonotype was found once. The CDR3 loop is CASSSTGKETQYF. The CDR3, as DNA: TGTGCCAGCAGTTCTACAGGGAAGGAGACCCAGTACTTC. The rearrangement links TRBV12-3 or TRBV12-4 to TRBJ2-5, with D maybe TRBD1 (6 bases). The CDR3 runs to 13 residues. Trimming stripped 4 bases from V and 5 bases from J, with 11 bases between.